The 20 T cell receptor beta chains reported below all come from one sample, sequenced in a study of T cells in Graves' hyperthyroidism and ophthalmopathy. RNA transcripts provided the source from which TCR beta CDR3 regions were amplified. First-round RT-PCR targeting the TCR CDR3 was performed with the HTBI primer set. TCRdb ran MiXCR on the multiplex PCR reads and lists one entry per CDR3 protein. The sample includes hundreds of thousands of distinct CDR3 sequences, approximately 14% of them seen just once. The sequenced material came from blood. Every receptor here comes from a young woman with Graves' hyperthyroidism.

This clonotype has a count of ten or more. This chain links TRBV12-3 or TRBV12-4 with TRBJ2-5; D not certain. This CDR3 has 12 amino acids. V was trimmed by 4 bases and J by 1 base, leaving 4 bases between them. CDR3 protein: CASSYPQETQYF. The CDR3 DNA is TGTGCCAGCAGTTATCCCCAAGAGACCCAGTACTTC.

The V and J genes are TRBV6-6 and TRBJ2-6; weak D call: TRBD2 (6 bases). Per the germline V gene, CDR1 is MNHNY and CDR2 is SVGAGI (reference sequence). The CDR3 sequence is 18 residues long. Deletions cut 2 bases from V and 0 bases from J, with 14 bases between. CDR3 in amino acids: CASSYQDYPGSGANVLTF. In nucleotides, the CDR3 is TGTGCCAGCAGTTACCAGGACTATCCAGGCTCTGGGGCCAACGTCCTGACTTTC.

This clonotype was detected ten times or more. The rearrangement uses TRBV6-1 and TRBJ2-7, with unresolved D. Trimming took off 5 bases at V and 1 base at J, with 6 bases between the two ends. The V gene's germline CDR1 is MNHNS and CDR2 SASEGT. This CDR3 is 12 amino acids long. CDR3 region: CASSPTSYEQYF. The CDR3 nucleotides read TGTGCCAGCAGTCCCACGTCCTACGAGCAGTACTTC.

Ten or more counts support this clonotype. The chain carries TRBV20-1 and TRBJ2-5; 13 bases are a match to TRBD2. Germline values: CDR1 DFQATT, CDR2 SNEGSKA (reference sequence). The CDR3 has 18 residues. The V gene end was trimmed by 6 bases and the J gene end by 5 bases; junction bases not matched to a gene: 18. The CDR3 loop is CSAEGLAGSLALKETQYF. Written as DNA, the CDR3 is TGCAGTGCCGAGGGACTAGCGGGGAGCCTGGCTCTTAAGGAGACCCAGTACTTC.

In its sample, this clonotype was seen many times. The chain joins TRBV20-1 to TRBJ1-2; 7 bases match TRBD1. The CDR3 consists of 11 residues. The germline CDR1 and CDR2 sequences are DFQATT and SNEGSKA (reference sequence). V lost 6 bases, J lost 7 bases, and 5 bases stayed unmatched. In DNA form, the CDR3 reads TGCAGTGCAAACCAGGGGGGTGGCTACACCTTC. Amino acid sequence: CSANQGGGYTF.

About this clonotype: The junction and the germline gene differ at one end; a read error may be behind it. The chain has TRBV5-1 and TRBJ2-7; D not certain. This CDR3 region has 16 residues. CDR1 and CDR2 (germline): SGHRS, YFSETQ. The CDR3 spells CASSLASARPSHEQYF. CDR3 coding DNA: TGTGCCAGCAGCTTAGCCTCAGCCAGACCCTCCCACGAGCAGTACTTC.

This clonotype was detected a few times. Since a much larger clone is just one base distant, this may be a read error. The rearrangement links TRBV5-6 to TRBJ2-2, with 9 bases lining up with TRBD1. Per the germline V gene, CDR1 is SGHDT and CDR2 is YYEEEE. V was pared by 2 bases and J by 0 bases, with 2 bases of the junction left unmatched. The CDR3 has 16 amino acids. In DNA form, the CDR3 reads TGTGCCAGCAGCTTTTGGACAGGGGCGAACACCGGGGAGCTGTTTTTT. This encodes CASSFWTGANTGELFF. Supplemented by reference TRBV5-6 and TRBJ2-2, the full variable domain reads DAGVTQSPTHLIKTRGQQVTLRCSPKSGHDTVSWYQQALGQGPQFIFQYYEEEERQRGNFPDRFSGHQFPNYSSELNVNALLLGDSALYLCASSFWTGANTGELFFGEGSRLTVL.

In regard to this clonotype: Given a much more abundant clone one base away, this may be a read error. The chain combines TRBV4-1 with TRBJ2-3, with no clear D. TRBJ1-5 explains the end of the DNA better; the J call may be wrong. Looked up from germline, CDR1 is MGHRA and CDR2 is YSYEKL. The CDR3 extends over 14 amino acids. The CDR3 nucleotides are TGCGCCAGCAGCCAAGGCGGCAGACCAGATACGCAGCATTTT. It codes for CASSQGGRPDTQHF.

This clonotype has just a few counts. The chain couples TRBV7-9 to TRBJ1-1; D possibly corresponds to TRBD1 (6 bases). The germline gives CDR1 SEHNR, CDR2 FQNEAQ (reference sequence). V lost 5 bases, J lost 6 bases, and 22 bases lay in between. This CDR3 comprises 16 residues. The CDR3 reads CASSLSLGAHTPEAFF. The CDR3 DNA reads TGTGCCAGCAGCCTTAGTTTGGGGGCGCATACCCCTGAAGCTTTCTTT.

The chain employs TRBV19 and TRBJ1-1; weak D call: TRBD1 (6 bases). The germline V gene encodes CDR1 LNHDA and CDR2 SQIVND (reference sequence). V was clipped by 7 bases and J by 4 bases, with 10 bases between them. This CDR3 contains 12 residues. CDR3 region: CASTQGSTEAFF. DNA of the CDR3: TGTGCCAGTACACAGGGAAGCACTGAAGCTTTCTTT. Filled out from reference TRBV19 and TRBJ1-1, the complete variable domain reads DGGITQSPKYLFRKEGQNVTLSCEQNLNHDAMYWYRQDPGQGLRLIYYSQIVNDFQKGDIAEGYSVSREKKESFPLTVTSAQKNPTAFYLCASTQGSTEAFFGQGTRLTVV.

This clonotype turned up a few times. The chain uses TRBV5-4 and TRBJ2-3; no firm D call. Looked up from germline, CDR1 is SGHNT and CDR2 is YYREEE (reference sequence). There are 14 residues in the CDR3. Trimming removed 6 bases from V and 2 bases from J, with 13 bases in between. CDR3 sequence reads: CASKSGQATDTQYF. The CDR3 DNA is TGTGCCAGCAAATCGGGCCAGGCCACAGATACGCAGTATTTT.

This clonotype occurred many times. V usage is TRBV12-5 and J usage is TRBJ2-1; no clear D. CDR1 and CDR2 from the germline V gene are LGHNT and FRNRAP. This CDR3 is 18 amino acids long. Trimming removed 1 base from V and 2 bases from J, with 18 bases in between. The CDR3 DNA reads as TGTGCTAGTGGTTTGGAGCGCCAGGCAAACTTGCCCTACAATGAGCAGTTCTTC. It specifies CASGLERQANLPYNEQFF.

This clonotype was observed many times. The V call is TRBV19, the J call TRBJ2-7, with D unclear. Deletions cut 4 bases from V and 6 bases from J, with 13 bases between. The CDR3 covers 13 residues. Germline lookup yields CDR1 LNHDA and CDR2 SQIVND (reference sequence). The CDR3: CASSSLVALEQYF. The CDR3 nucleotides read TGTGCCAGTAGTAGTCTAGTGGCCCTCGAGCAGTACTTC.

This clonotype showed up many times. The chain combines TRBV29-1 with TRBJ1-4; possible D gene TRBD1, 6 bases. Germline CDR1 and CDR2: SQVTM and ANQGSEA. Trimming took 6 bases from V and 6 from J, leaving 14 bases between them. The CDR3 contains 13 residues. CDR3 region: CSVGRTDDEKLFF. CDR3 nucleotides: TGCAGCGTAGGGCGGACAGATGATGAAAAACTGTTTTTT.

The table lists this clonotype with many counts. V and J are TRBV6-2 or TRBV6-3 and TRBJ1-5, with D possibly being TRBD1 (6 bases). There are 15 residues in the CDR3. V was pared by 6 bases and J by 4 bases, with 16 bases between. Germline loops: CDR1 MNHEY, CDR2 SVGEGT. The CDR3 coding sequence is TGTGCCAGCAGCCATCAGGGGAATGCGAATCAGCCCCAGCATTTT. It is translated as CASSHQGNANQPQHF.

This clonotype was recorded many times. The chain joins TRBV5-1 to TRBJ2-7; TRBD1 agrees at 9 bases. The CDR3 extends over 15 amino acids. V lost 0 bases, J lost 2 bases, and 3 bases stayed unmatched. Germline CDR1 SGHRS, CDR2 YFSETQ. CDR3 amino acids: CASSLGQGGTYEQYF. DNA for the CDR3: TGCGCCAGCAGCTTGGGACAGGGGGGGACCTACGAGCAGTACTTC.

The chain links TRBV6-5 to TRBJ2-7, with 13 bases aligning to TRBD2. The ends lost 1 base at V and 5 bases at J; junction bases unmatched: 11. The CDR3 runs to 18 residues. Germline V gene sequence: CDR1 MNHEY, CDR2 SVGAGI. The CDR3 DNA reads as TGTGCCAGCAGTTACTTGCCGGGACTAGCGGGAAAGTCAGACGAGCAGTACTTC. It yields the protein CASSYLPGLAGKSDEQYF.

This clonotype showed up many times. This sequence joins TRBV28 and TRBJ2-7; tentatively, D is TRBD2 (5 bases). Trimming removed 3 bases at V and 2 bases at J, with 14 bases between. Germline V gene data show CDR1 as MDHEN and CDR2 as SYDVKM. The CDR3 is made up of 15 amino acids. CDR3 protein: CASSFGGTGTYEQYF. The CDR3 DNA reads as TGTGCCAGCAGTTTCGGTGGAACGGGGACCTACGAGCAGTACTTC.

This chain joins TRBV4-1 and TRBJ1-6; TRBD1 matches 8 bases. This CDR3 region has 16 residues. V shed 3 bases and J 7 bases; nucleotides not matched to a gene: 8. Germline values: CDR1 MGHRA, CDR2 YSYEKL. The CDR3 reads CASSHLTGAANSPLHF. CDR3 sequence (DNA): TGCGCCAGCAGCCATTTGACAGGGGCCGCGAATTCACCCCTCCACTTT.

This clonotype was seen at least ten times. V is TRBV19 and J is TRBJ2-3; TRBD2 agrees at 10 bases. CDR3 length: 16 residues. The V and J ends lost 5 bases and 2 bases, in that order; junction bases with no gene match: 7. Germline loops: CDR1 LNHDA, CDR2 SQIVND (reference sequence). CDR3: CASSPRLAGNTDTQYF. The DNA of the CDR3 is TGTGCCAGTAGTCCCAGACTAGCGGGCAACACAGATACGCAGTATTTT.